This entry concerns a single T cell receptor (beta chain). Its cognate antigen is unknown. This table comes from immunoSEQ multiplex PCR, and its TCRdb copy is limited to in-frame clones, with some not included. The sample yields just over 80,000 clones, about nine tenths seen once. Trimming removed 1 base from V and 1 base from J, with 9 bases in between. Germline lookup yields CDR1 SGHRS and CDR2 YFSETQ. The CDR3 totals 14 residues. This sample is drawn from a study of T cell responses to AZD1222 COVID-19 vaccine. Findings of the study overall: Donors in the cohort were predominantly white British and more often female, and clonal diversity was possibly underestimated.

This chain links TRBV5-1 with TRBJ2-7; D not resolved. The sequence derives from an adult in good health. The specimen was peripheral blood, collected on day 0 of AZD1222 vaccination. The CDR3 here is CASSLRAESYEQYF. CDR3 DNA sequence: TGCGCCAGCAGCTTGAGGGCGGAATCCTACGAGCAGTACTTC.